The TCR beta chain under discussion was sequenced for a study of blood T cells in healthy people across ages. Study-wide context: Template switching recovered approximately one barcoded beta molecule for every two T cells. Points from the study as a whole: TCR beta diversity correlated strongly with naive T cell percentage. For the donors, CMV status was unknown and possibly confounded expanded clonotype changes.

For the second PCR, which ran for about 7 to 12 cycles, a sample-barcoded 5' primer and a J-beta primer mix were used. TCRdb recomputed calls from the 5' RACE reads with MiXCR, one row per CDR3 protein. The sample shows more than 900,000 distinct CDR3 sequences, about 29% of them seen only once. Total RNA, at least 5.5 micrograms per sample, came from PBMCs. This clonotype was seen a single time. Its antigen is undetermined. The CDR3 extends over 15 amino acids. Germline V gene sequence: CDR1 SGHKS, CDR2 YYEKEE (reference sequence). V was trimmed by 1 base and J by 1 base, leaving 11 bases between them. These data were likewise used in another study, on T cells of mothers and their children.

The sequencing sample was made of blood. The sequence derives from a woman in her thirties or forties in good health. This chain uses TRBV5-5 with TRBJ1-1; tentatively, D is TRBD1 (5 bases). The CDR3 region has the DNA TGTGCCAGCAGCTTGATGGGACCCGAGAACACTGAAGCTTTCTTT. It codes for CASSLMGPENTEAFF.